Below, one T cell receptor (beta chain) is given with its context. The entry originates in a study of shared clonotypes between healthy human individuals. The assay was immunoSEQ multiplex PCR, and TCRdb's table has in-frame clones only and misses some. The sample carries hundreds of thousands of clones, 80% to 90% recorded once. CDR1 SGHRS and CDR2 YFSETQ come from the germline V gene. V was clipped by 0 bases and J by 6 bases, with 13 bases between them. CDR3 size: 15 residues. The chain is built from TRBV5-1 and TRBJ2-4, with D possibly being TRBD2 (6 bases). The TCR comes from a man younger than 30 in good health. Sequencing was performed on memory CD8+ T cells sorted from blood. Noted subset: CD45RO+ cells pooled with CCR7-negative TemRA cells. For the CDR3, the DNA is TGCGCCAGCAGCTTGGTAGGCGGGGCTGTAAACATTCAGTACTTC. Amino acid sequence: CASSLVGGAVNIQYF.